Listed here are 32 T cell receptor beta chains from one sample, sequenced in a study of cytomegalovirus exposure and HLA in healthy donors (dated by TCRdb to the late 2010s). The library was built by means of the immunoSEQ multiplex PCR assay. The multiplex PCR relied on a mix of 60 forward primers for TCR Vbeta segments and 13 reverse primers for TCR Jbeta segments. In its TCRdb copy, this immuneACCESS table keeps in-frame sequences only and misses some clones. Where compared with another copy, unresolved V genes explain less than half of these, and the others have no known cause. The sample table records nearly 300,000 clones; 70% to 90% of these occur just once. About 4% of the sample rests with the top ten. The specimen sequenced was PBMCs. The receptors were gathered from a man aged 40-49 years in good health and CMV-seropositive.

This rearrangement joins TRBV30 to TRBJ1-1; tentative D call: TRBD1 (6 bases). Germline CDR1 GTSNPN, CDR2 SVGIG (reference sequence). This CDR3 contains 12 residues. The V and J ends lost 4 bases and 1 base respectively, with 7 bases between them. CDR3 in amino acids: CAWNRENTEAFF. CDR3 sequence (DNA): TGTGCCTGGAACAGGGAGAACACTGAAGCTTTCTTT.

The chain combines TRBV7-9 with TRBJ2-1, with 9 positions matching TRBD2. The CDR3 runs 19 residues. The V gene end was trimmed by 0 bases and the J gene end by 8 bases; junction bases not matched to a gene: 17. Germline-derived CDR1 and CDR2 are SEHNR and FQNEAQ (reference sequence). CDR3 nucleotide sequence: TGTGCCAGCAGCTTAGCCCCCAGGGTAGCGGGAGCAGAATCGGATGAGCAGTTCTTC. The encoded protein is CASSLAPRVAGAESDEQFF.

In regard to this clone: Other nucleotide sequences from this sample produce the same CDR3. CDR3 loop: CASSPRTGDYGYTF. CDR3 nucleotide sequence: TGTGCCAGCTCACCAAGGACAGGGGACTATGGCTACACCTTC. This chain links TRBV18 with TRBJ1-2, with 9 bases aligning to TRBD1. Trimming cost V 2 bases and J 3 bases; bases outside gene matches: 1. CDR1 is KGHSH, CDR2 LQKENI, per germline. CDR3 size: 14 residues.

V gene TRBV27 combines with J gene TRBJ2-7; TRBD2 matches 8 bases. V was clipped by 3 bases and J by 6 bases; unmatched bases: 16. Germline lookup yields CDR1 MNHEY and CDR2 SMNVEV (reference sequence). This CDR3 spans 17 amino acids. CDR3 DNA sequence: TGTGCCAGCAGTTTTAGCGGGATTGGGGTTTTTTCGGGCGAGCAGTACTTC. Translation gives CASSFSGIGVFSGEQYF.

The V and J genes are TRBV7-9 and TRBJ1-6; 9 nucleotides agree with TRBD1. Germline CDR1 and CDR2: SEHNR and FQNEAQ (reference sequence). The ends lost 3 bases at V and 13 bases at J; junction bases unmatched: 10. The CDR3 is made up of 15 amino acids. The CDR3 DNA follows: TGTGCCAGCAGCTTGAACCTGGGACAGGGTTCGCCCCTCCACTTT. Translated, it gives CASSLNLGQGSPLHF.

The gene calls are TRBV4-1 and TRBJ2-3; tentatively, D is TRBD2 (6 bases). Germline CDR1 and CDR2: MGHRA and YSYEKL. The CDR3 contains 16 residues. V dropped 0 bases and J dropped 6 bases, with 16 bases sitting between them. CDR3 DNA: TGCGCCAGCAGCCAAGATGGCTCGGGACTCCTCGATACGCAGTATTTT. It translates to CASSQDGSGLLDTQYF.

The chain carries TRBV28 and TRBJ2-3; TRBD2 matches 13 bases. The CDR3 covers 16 residues. Germline V lookup: CDR1 MDHEN, CDR2 SYDVKM. V was clipped by 2 bases and J by 4 bases; unmatched bases: 3. CDR3 protein: CASSLTSGRAADTQYF. The CDR3 DNA reads TGTGCCAGCAGTTTAACTAGCGGGAGGGCCGCAGATACGCAGTATTTT.

This clone was observed many times. CDR3 sequence reads: CASSSIAGGFEQYF. The CDR3 nucleotides read TGTGCCAGCAGCTCAATAGCGGGAGGCTTCGAGCAGTACTTC. V and J are TRBV7-8 and TRBJ2-7, with 10 bases identical to TRBD2. V shed 4 bases, J shed 6 bases, and the junction held 6 bases outside the gene matches. The germline V gene encodes CDR1 SGHVS and CDR2 FQNEAQ. The CDR3 totals 14 residues.

The gene calls are TRBV4-2 and TRBJ1-1, with no clear D. V was shortened by 1 base and J by 0 bases, with 15 bases between the two germline ends. CDR1 LGHNA and CDR2 YNFKEQ come from the germline V gene. This CDR3 has 17 residues. As DNA, the CDR3 is TGTGCCAGCAGCCAAGTGTTCGGGATGTCTCTGAACACTGAAGCTTTCTTT. Residues: CASSQVFGMSLNTEAFF.

The chain employs TRBV7-8 and TRBJ2-1, with TRBD1 matching 9 bases. J gave up 6 bases and V 8 bases, and 8 bases lay outside the gene matches. The CDR3 length is 14 residues. Germline CDR1 is SGHVS and CDR2 is FQNEAQ. The DNA of the CDR3 is TGTGCCAGCTGGGCCGGACAGGGGTCCAATGAGCAGTTCTTC. It codes for CASWAGQGSNEQFF.

This clone is a singleton in its sample. Other DNA sequences in this sample translate to the same CDR3. This chain uses TRBV19 with TRBJ2-7, with 8 bases identical to TRBD1. The CDR3 is 14 amino acids. V shed 3 bases, J shed 3 bases, and the junction held 4 bases outside the gene matches. The germline CDR1 and CDR2 sequences are LNHDA and SQIVND (reference sequence). In nucleotides, the CDR3 is TGTGCCAGTAGTATCGGGACAGGTTTCTACGAGCAGTACTTC. This gives the protein CASSIGTGFYEQYF.

The chain combines TRBV7-9 with TRBJ1-2; the match to TRBD1 covers 10 bases. V lost 5 bases, J lost 4 bases, and 13 bases stayed unmatched. Germline V lookup: CDR1 SEHNR, CDR2 FQNEAQ (reference sequence). This CDR3 has 17 residues. The CDR3 DNA follows: TGTGCCAGCAGCCTCAGGGACAGGGGAGCCCCCGGCTATGGCTACACCTTC. This translates into CASSLRDRGAPGYGYTF.

The chain recombines TRBV29-1 with TRBJ1-2; maybe TRBD1 (6 bases). This CDR3 has 13 amino acids. The ends were cut back, 6 bases at V and 0 bases at J, with 11 bases in the middle. CDR1 and CDR2 from the germline V gene are SQVTM and ANQGSEA. This chain's CDR3 is CSVRQAANYGYTF. CDR3 DNA: TGCAGCGTCCGACAGGCAGCTAACTATGGCTACACCTTC.

The V gene is TRBV27, the J gene TRBJ2-5; 10 nucleotides match TRBD2. The DNA end favors TRBJ2-7, so the J call may be wrong. Germline V gene data show CDR1 as MNHEY and CDR2 as SMNVEV (reference sequence). The CDR3 extends over 14 amino acids. The CDR3 nucleotides are TGTGCCAGCAGTTGGACTAGCGGCTCCTACGAGCAGTACTTC. This translates into CASSWTSGSYEQYF.

V usage is TRBV19 and J usage is TRBJ1-5, with D maybe TRBD1 (6 bases). V lost 3 bases, J lost 4 bases, and 13 bases lay in between. CDR3 size: 15 residues. Germline loops: CDR1 LNHDA, CDR2 SQIVND (reference sequence). The CDR3 DNA is TGTGCCAGTAGTATCACCGACAGGAAGAATCAGCCCCAGCATTTT. Protein sequence: CASSITDRKNQPQHF.

The chain recombines TRBV27 with TRBJ1-4, with 9 positions matching TRBD1. The CDR3 loop spans 15 amino acids. The germline CDR1 and CDR2 sequences are MNHEY and SMNVEV (reference sequence). J lost 8 bases, V lost 2 bases, and 6 bases had no gene match. The CDR3 nucleotides read TGTGCCAGCAGTTTAGGCGGACAGGGGCTCGAAAAACTGTTTTTT. The encoded protein is CASSLGGQGLEKLFF.

This clone was found once. The V and J genes are TRBV5-1 and TRBJ2-1, with 11 positions matching TRBD2. The CDR3 has 18 residues. Germline values: CDR1 SGHRS, CDR2 YFSETQ. Trimming took 0 bases from V and 4 from J; bases not matched to a gene: 9. The CDR3 bases are TGCGCCAGCAGCTTGGCAATTAGCGGGAGGGCGGAGTACAATGAGCAGTTCTTC. The encoded protein is CASSLAISGRAEYNEQFF.

The CDR3 DNA is TGTGCCAGTAGTGTTCAGGGGGGCTCGAATGAAAAACTGTTTTTT. This codes for CASSVQGGSNEKLFF. The gene calls are TRBV19 and TRBJ1-4; 7 bases match TRBD1. The germline V gene has CDR1 LNHDA and CDR2 SQIVND (reference sequence). J was trimmed by 5 bases and V by 5 bases; bases with no gene match: 8. The CDR3 loop spans 15 amino acids.

V usage is TRBV19 and J usage is TRBJ2-1, with 11 bases aligning to TRBD2. Trimming cost V 10 bases and J 2 bases; bases outside gene matches: 10. CDR1 is LNHDA, CDR2 SQIVND, per germline (reference sequence). The CDR3 loop spans 16 amino acids. This chain's CDR3 is CATTSGSEGTYNEQFF. CDR3 nucleotides: TGTGCCACCACTAGCGGGAGTGAGGGTACCTACAATGAGCAGTTCTTC.

The V call is TRBV28, the J call TRBJ1-6, with TRBD1 matching 10 bases. The CDR3 loop spans 13 amino acids. Trimming removed 11 bases from V and 14 bases from J; junction bases left unmatched: 12. Germline assignment: CDR1 MDHEN and CDR2 SYDVKM. The CDR3 DNA sequence: TGTGCCGTCCGGGACAGGGGCGATTTGACCCTCCACTTT. This encodes CAVRDRGDLTLHF.

The chain combines TRBV2 with TRBJ2-1; 9 bases fit TRBD2. Trimming at V came to 8 bases and at J to 8 bases, leaving 13 bases not matched to a gene. The CDR3 contains 15 residues. Germline V gene lookup returns CDR1 SNHLY and CDR2 FYNNEI. CDR3 loop: CASGGGAGGRDEQFF. DNA for the CDR3: TGTGCCAGCGGTGGGGGGGCGGGAGGGCGGGATGAGCAGTTCTTC. Variable domain in full (rest from reference TRBV2 and TRBJ2-1): EPEVTQTPSHQVTQMGQEVILRCVPISNHLYFYWYRQILGQKVEFLVSFYNNEISEKSEIFDDQFSVERPDGSNFTLKIRSTKLEDSAMYFCASGGGAGGRDEQFFGPGTRLTVL.

Concerning this clone: Other DNA sequences in this sample translate to the same CDR3. CDR3 region: CASSGQGANTGELFF. The CDR3 coding sequence is TGTGCCAGCAGCGGACAGGGGGCGAACACCGGGGAGCTGTTTTTT. The rearrangement joins TRBV2 to TRBJ2-2, with TRBD1 matching over 10 bases. This CDR3 is built from 15 residues. J was trimmed by 0 bases and V by 6 bases; bases with no gene match: 1. Germline V CDR1 and CDR2: SNHLY, FYNNEI.

This rearrangement joins TRBV7-3 to TRBJ2-1, with TRBD2 matching 7 bases. V trimming: 2 bases; J trimming: 8 bases; junction bases outside the gene matches: 6. The germline CDR1 and CDR2 sequences are SGHTA and FQGTGA. The length of the CDR3 is 14 residues. The CDR3 spells CASSLPGRNDEQFF. The CDR3 nucleotides read TGTGCCAGCAGCTTACCCGGGAGGAATGATGAGCAGTTCTTC.

The chain has TRBV18 and TRBJ2-1; TRBD1 matches 11 bases. This CDR3 spans 15 amino acids. Germline CDR1 KGHSH, CDR2 LQKENI. After removal of 5 bases from V and 6 bases from J, the junction contained 6 bases not matched to a gene. The chain's CDR3 is CASSAGTGGTNEQFF. The CDR3 DNA reads as TGTGCCAGCTCAGCCGGGACAGGGGGAACCAATGAGCAGTTCTTC. Drawing the rest from reference TRBV18 and TRBJ2-1, the complete variable domain is NAGVMQNPRHLVRRRGQEARLRCSPMKGHSHVYWYRQLPEEGLKFMVYLQKENIIDESGMPKERFSAEFPKEGPSILRIQQVVRGDSAAYFCASSAGTGGTNEQFFGPGTRLTVL.

The chain has TRBV29-1 and TRBJ2-5; unclear D gene. With 3 bases removed from V and 2 bases from J, the gap between germline ends came to 16 bases. Per germline, CDR1 SQVTM and CDR2 ANQGSEA. This CDR3 has 15 residues. The CDR3 loop reads CSVDFSRHYQETQYF. The CDR3 nucleotides read TGCAGCGTTGATTTCTCGCGACATTATCAAGAGACCCAGTACTTC.

This clone appeared once. The chain carries TRBV5-1 and TRBJ2-2; TRBD1 aligns across 7 bases. CDR1 is SGHRS, CDR2 YFSETQ, per germline. With 4 bases clipped from V and 6 bases from J, the junction kept 3 bases outside the gene matches. This CDR3 comprises 13 residues. CDR3 loop: CASSETGAGELFF. For the CDR3, the DNA is TGCGCCAGCAGCGAAACAGGGGCCGGGGAGCTGTTTTTT.

Concerning this clone: The junction departs from germline at one end; a sequencing error may be responsible. The V gene is TRBV30, the J gene TRBJ1-2, with D unclear. This CDR3 contains 11 residues. Germline V CDR1 and CDR2: GTSNPN, SVGIG (reference sequence). DNA of the CDR3: TGTACCTGGAGTTCGGGAGGTGGCTACACCTTC. Protein product: CTWSSGGGYTF.

This clone appeared a single time. This rearrangement joins TRBV4-3 to TRBJ2-5; tentative D call: TRBD1 (6 bases). Between the trimmed V and J ends, which lost 2 bases and 5 bases, there was a span of 15 bases. The CDR3 extends over 15 amino acids. Germline V CDR1 and CDR2: LGHNA, YSLEER. CDR3 amino acids: CASSQLWGTSETQYF. DNA of the CDR3: TGCGCCAGCAGCCAATTGTGGGGGACAAGCGAGACCCAGTACTTC.

The chain couples TRBV9 to TRBJ1-2, with D possibly being TRBD1 (5 bases). The CDR3 length is 14 residues. The germline V and J ends were trimmed by 4 bases and 4 bases, with 14 bases remaining between them. Per the germline V gene, CDR1 is SGDLS and CDR2 is YYNGEE. The chain's CDR3 is CASSPGGGFYGYTF. The DNA for the CDR3 is TGTGCCAGCAGCCCCGGTGGGGGGTTCTATGGCTACACCTTC.

V gene TRBV19 combines with J gene TRBJ2-2; D is ambiguous. Germline values: CDR1 LNHDA, CDR2 SQIVND (reference sequence). The CDR3 is 14 amino acids. The germline V and J ends were trimmed by 10 bases and 0 bases, with 12 bases remaining between them. DNA of the CDR3: TGTGCCACCCAGGAATCCTCGAACACCGGGGAGCTGTTTTTT. It codes for CATQESSNTGELFF.

This chain uses TRBV18 with TRBJ2-3, with 12 bases matching TRBD1. Germline V gives CDR1 KGHSH, CDR2 LQKENI. The length of the CDR3 is 16 residues. The trim removed 1 base at V and 6 bases at J, leaving 5 bases unmatched. The CDR3 spells CASSPLGTGGSDTQYF. In nucleotides, the CDR3 is TGTGCCAGCTCACCACTCGGGACAGGGGGCAGTGATACGCAGTATTTT.

The chain recombines TRBV6-6 with TRBJ2-7; TRBD2 matches at 13 bases. V dropped 8 bases and J dropped 2; count of bases not matched to a gene: 6. The CDR3 loop spans 15 amino acids. Looked up from germline, CDR1 is MNHNY and CDR2 is SVGAGI (reference sequence). CDR3 in amino acids: CASFPGTSGTYEQYF. The CDR3 DNA is TGTGCCAGCTTCCCTGGGACTAGCGGGACCTACGAGCAGTACTTC.